This T cell receptor beta chain was found in a study of cytomegalovirus exposure and HLA in healthy donors. Findings and limits, study-wide: Productive rates of about 87% or about 30% were seen for most TCR beta V segments in an earlier analysis. As a later analysis revealed, most CMV-associated TCR beta chains appeared HLA-restricted. The classifier reportedly diagnosed cytomegalovirus status with high specificity and sensitivity.

V was pared by 2 bases and J by 4 bases, with 9 bases between. Germline V lookup: CDR1 SGHRS, CDR2 YFSETQ. CDR3 length: 13 residues. The PCR contained 60 Vbeta and 13 Jbeta primers. TCRdb's copy holds only in-frame clones and misses some; the assay was immunoSEQ multiplex PCR. The listing contains over 65,000 clones. As regards this clone: Its target is unknown.

The chain joins TRBV5-1 to TRBJ1-1; D is possibly TRBD1 (5 bases). The material sequenced was PBMCs. This clonotype was sampled from a man aged 30 to 39 in good health and CMV-seronegative. CDR3 sequence reads: CASSFRGTTEAFF. CDR3 coding DNA: TGCGCCAGCAGCTTCCGGGGGACCACTGAAGCTTTCTTT.